Below are 15 T cell receptor beta chains sequenced from a single sample in a study of T cell responses to AZD1222 COVID-19 vaccine. The protocol was immunoSEQ multiplex PCR, while the TCRdb copy is restricted to in-frame clones and leaves out a portion. Altogether 130,000 to 150,000 clones are present, 80% to 90% being singletons, with the ten largest covering 1.6%. The source material was peripheral blood, sampled on day 0 of AZD1222 vaccination. These receptors all come from an adult in good health.

The rearrangement uses TRBV4-2 and TRBJ2-6; no firm D call. The germline V gene encodes CDR1 LGHNA and CDR2 YNFKEQ. Trimming took off 4 bases at V and 0 bases at J, with 7 bases between the two ends. The CDR3 consists of 15 residues. The CDR3 DNA sequence: TGTGCCAGCAGCCCACTGGACTCTGGGGCCAACGTCCTGACTTTC. Protein: CASSPLDSGANVLTF.

The rearrangement joins TRBV12-3 or TRBV12-4 to TRBJ2-3; D is ambiguous. The CDR3 is made up of 11 amino acids. Between the trimmed V and J ends, which lost 4 bases and 10 bases, there was a span of 9 bases. CDR3 loop: CASSSALAQYF. CDR3 nucleotides: TGTGCCAGCAGTTCTGCATTGGCGCAGTATTTT.

V usage is TRBV18 and J usage is TRBJ1-5, with D perhaps matching TRBD1 (5 bases). Looked up from germline, CDR1 is KGHSH and CDR2 is LQKENI. Between the trimmed V and J ends, which lost 4 bases and 4 bases, there was a span of 8 bases. The length of the CDR3 is 13 residues. This chain's CDR3 is CASSQGWNQPQHF. CDR3 sequence (DNA): TGTGCCAGCTCACAGGGGTGGAATCAGCCCCAGCATTTT.

The chain links TRBV9 to TRBJ2-1; D is uncertain. Germline CDR1 SGDLS, CDR2 YYNGEE. The CDR3 is 15 residues long. Trimming stripped 0 bases from V and 8 bases from J, with 15 bases between. DNA of the CDR3: TGTGCCAGCAGCGTAGACTCAGCGTTGGGCTATGAGCAGTTCTTC. Translating it yields CASSVDSALGYEQFF.

This clone was seen a handful of times. The V gene is TRBV3-1 (or the pseudogene TRBV3-2), the J gene TRBJ1-4, with 7 nucleotides matching TRBD1. Losses at the gene ends were 2 bases for V and 4 bases for J; bases not matched to a gene: 7. The length of the CDR3 is 16 residues. Germline V gives CDR1 LGHDT, CDR2 YNNKEL (reference sequence). The CDR3: CASSQSGAGGNEKLFF. CDR3 bases: TGTGCCAGCAGCCAATCAGGCGCAGGGGGTAATGAAAAACTGTTTTTT.

The chain employs TRBV19 and TRBJ1-1; 8 bases line up with TRBD1. Germline V lookup: CDR1 LNHDA, CDR2 SQIVND (reference sequence). The CDR3 is 16 amino acids. Losses at the gene ends were 5 bases for V and 4 bases for J; bases not matched to a gene: 12. The CDR3 loop is CASSRLTGEGGTEAFF. The CDR3 nucleotides read TGTGCCAGTAGTCGATTGACAGGGGAAGGGGGCACTGAAGCTTTCTTT.

The CDR3: CAWTARTHPTDTQYF. The CDR3, as DNA: TGTGCCTGGACCGCTCGGACTCATCCCACAGATACGCAGTATTTT. The chain is built from TRBV30 and TRBJ2-3, with D tentatively TRBD2 (5 bases). Germline V gene sequence: CDR1 GTSNPN, CDR2 SVGIG (reference sequence). The length of the CDR3 is 15 residues. V lost 4 bases and J lost 2, with 16 bases in between.

This clone was counted once. The chain couples TRBV18 to TRBJ2-7; D is uncertain. Between the trimmed V and J ends, which lost 0 bases and 3 bases, there was a span of 12 bases. Germline CDR1 is KGHSH and CDR2 is LQKENI. This CDR3 spans 15 amino acids. CDR3 region: CASSPPSRRSYEQYF. The CDR3 DNA follows: TGTGCCAGCTCACCACCTAGTCGACGGAGCTACGAGCAGTACTTC.

The rearrangement uses TRBV30 and TRBJ1-1; D remains unclear. CDR1 and CDR2 from the germline V gene are GTSNPN and SVGIG (reference sequence). The V and J ends lost 8 bases and 0 bases respectively, with 19 bases between them. The CDR3 loop spans 15 amino acids. The CDR3: CAGREAPFMNTEAFF. DNA for the CDR3: TGTGCCGGCCGCGAGGCGCCCTTCATGAACACTGAAGCTTTCTTT.

The V call is TRBV19, the J call TRBJ1-6, with D maybe TRBD1 (6 bases). Germline V gene data show CDR1 as LNHDA and CDR2 as SQIVND (reference sequence). V was cut by 6 bases and J by 6 bases, with 18 bases left in between. The CDR3 sequence is 16 residues long. The CDR3 DNA is TGTGCCAGTAGAGATTTCGCGGGACACTCTAATTCACCCCTCCACTTT. Translating it yields CASRDFAGHSNSPLHF.

The chain joins TRBV2 to TRBJ1-2; the match to TRBD1 covers 9 bases. Looked up from germline, CDR1 is SNHLY and CDR2 is FYNNEI. The trim removed 7 bases at V and 0 bases at J, leaving 3 bases unmatched. The CDR3 covers 14 residues. The CDR3 nucleotides read TGTGCCAGCATACGGGACAGGGCTAACTATGGCTACACCTTC. This codes for CASIRDRANYGYTF.

The rearrangement links TRBV7-9 to TRBJ1-2; 7 nucleotides agree with TRBD1. The CDR3 is 17 amino acids. V trimming: 5 bases; J trimming: 0 bases; junction bases outside the gene matches: 12. Germline V gene data show CDR1 as SEHNR and CDR2 as FQNEAQ (reference sequence). DNA for the CDR3: TGTGCCAGCAGCCTAGAACGGGACAGATCTTCTAACTATGGCTACACCTTC. It is translated as CASSLERDRSSNYGYTF.

This chain joins TRBV29-1 and TRBJ2-2, with D tentatively TRBD1 (6 bases). In germline, CDR1 is SQVTM, CDR2 ANQGSEA. Trimming left V 4 bases short and J 0 bases short, with 12 bases between. The CDR3 contains 15 residues. The CDR3 DNA is TGCAGCGTTGTTTCCGGGACAACGAACACCGGGGAGCTGTTTTTT. Its protein product is CSVVSGTTNTGELFF.

The chain is built from TRBV27 and TRBJ1-5; D may be TRBD1 (5 bases). Germline CDR1 and CDR2: MNHEY and SMNVEV (reference sequence). The length of the CDR3 is 15 residues. V dropped 5 bases and J dropped 2 bases, with 13 bases sitting between them. As DNA, the CDR3 is TGTGCCAGCAGTCCCCGATGGGGCGGCAATCAGCCCCAGCATTTT. This codes for CASSPRWGGNQPQHF.

This sequence joins TRBV24-1 and TRBJ2-5, with D possibly matching TRBD1 (6 bases). The length of the CDR3 is 13 residues. V dropped 2 bases and J dropped 5 bases, with 8 bases sitting between them. The V gene's germline CDR1 is KGHDR and CDR2 SFDVKD. The CDR3 loop reads CATSDSRGETQYF. As DNA, the CDR3 is TGTGCCACCAGTGATTCAAGGGGGGAGACCCAGTACTTC.